This TCR beta chain was documented in a study of cytomegalovirus exposure and HLA in healthy donors. Findings of the study overall: Fewer N-insertions (relative to the 666-donor mean) were reportedly seen in an Asian-associated ancestry cluster in a later analysis. In a later analysis, common viral pathogens appeared linked to several of the most significant clusters.

In the case of this clone: Its antigen is not known. The junction departs from the called germline gene at one end, perhaps through a read error.

The PCR used 60 Vbeta and 13 Jbeta primers. TCRdb keeps only in-frame clones here, not all; method: immunoSEQ multiplex PCR. Of about 150,000 clones listed, roughly two thirds are singletons. The clonotype originates from a male donor in good health and CMV-seronegative. Sequenced input: PBMCs.

DNA of the CDR3: TGTGCCATCAACCCCGGGAGTGTCTCCTACAAGCAGTACTTC. It codes for CAINPGSVSYKQYF. V gene TRBV10-3 combines with J gene TRBJ2-7, with D possibly TRBD2 on 6 matching bases. Germline V gene lookup returns CDR1 ENHRY and CDR2 SYGVKD. The CDR3 is 14 amino acids.